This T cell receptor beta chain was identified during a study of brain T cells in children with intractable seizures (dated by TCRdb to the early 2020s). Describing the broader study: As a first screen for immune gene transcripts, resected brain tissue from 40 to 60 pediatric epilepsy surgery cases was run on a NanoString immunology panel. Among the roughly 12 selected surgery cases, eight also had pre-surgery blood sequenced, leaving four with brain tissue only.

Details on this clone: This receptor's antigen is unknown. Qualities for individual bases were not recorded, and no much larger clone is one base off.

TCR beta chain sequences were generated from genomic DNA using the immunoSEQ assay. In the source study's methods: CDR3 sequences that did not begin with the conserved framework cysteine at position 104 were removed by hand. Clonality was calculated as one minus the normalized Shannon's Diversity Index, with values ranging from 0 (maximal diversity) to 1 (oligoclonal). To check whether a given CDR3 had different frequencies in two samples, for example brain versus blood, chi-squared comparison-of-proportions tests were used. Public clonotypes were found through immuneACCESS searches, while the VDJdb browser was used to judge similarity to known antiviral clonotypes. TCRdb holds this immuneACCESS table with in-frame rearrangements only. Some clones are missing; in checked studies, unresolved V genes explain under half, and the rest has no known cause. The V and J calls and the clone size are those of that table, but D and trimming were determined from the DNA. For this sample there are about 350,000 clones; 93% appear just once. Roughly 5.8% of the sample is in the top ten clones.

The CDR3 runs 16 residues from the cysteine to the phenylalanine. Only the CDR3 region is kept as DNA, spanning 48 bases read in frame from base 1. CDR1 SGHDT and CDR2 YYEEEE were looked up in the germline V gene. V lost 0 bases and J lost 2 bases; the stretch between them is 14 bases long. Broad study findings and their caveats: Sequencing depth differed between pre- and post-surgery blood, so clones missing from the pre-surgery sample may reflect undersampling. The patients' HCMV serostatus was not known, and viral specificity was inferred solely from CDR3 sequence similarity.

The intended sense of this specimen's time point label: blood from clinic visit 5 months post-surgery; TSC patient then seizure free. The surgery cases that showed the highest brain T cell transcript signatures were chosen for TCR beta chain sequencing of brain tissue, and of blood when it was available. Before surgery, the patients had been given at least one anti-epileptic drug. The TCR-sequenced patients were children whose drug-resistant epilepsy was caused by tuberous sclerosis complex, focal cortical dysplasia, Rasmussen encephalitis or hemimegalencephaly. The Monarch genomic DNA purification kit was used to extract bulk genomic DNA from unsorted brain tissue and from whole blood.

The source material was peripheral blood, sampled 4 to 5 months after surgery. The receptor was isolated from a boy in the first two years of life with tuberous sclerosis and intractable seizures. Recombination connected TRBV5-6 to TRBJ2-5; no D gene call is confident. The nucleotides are TGTGCCAGCAGCTTGGGGGTCAGTTCTTTACAAGAGACCCAGTACTTC. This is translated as CASSLGVSSLQETQYF.